The clone carrying this TCR beta chain was seen only a few times. Its antigen is as yet unknown. The CDR3 is 14 amino acids. Per the germline V gene, CDR1 is ENHRY and CDR2 is SYGVKD. V was clipped by 4 bases and J by 5 bases, with 14 bases between them. These data are taken from a study of beta chain features in type 1 diabetes. General study findings and limits: Moderately but significantly shorter TCRB CDR3s were found in Type 1 diabetes patients in all four CD4+ subsets.

Of the isolated RNA, all was reverse transcribed, and so the sequenced material was expressed TCRB transcripts. TCRdb's table, derived via immunoSEQ multiplex PCR, lists solely in-frame clones and lacks some. The repertoire holds over 650,000 clones, with around an eighth as singletons. This clonotype was obtained from a man aged 18-30 years with type 1 diabetes. The specimen was naive CD4+ T cells from blood. The chain is built from TRBV10-3 and TRBJ2-5; D possibly corresponds to TRBD1 (6 bases). In DNA, the CDR3 is TGTGCCATCAGTGTCCCAGGGGTAGGGGAGACCCAGTACTTC. Translation: CAISVPGVGETQYF.